This is a list of T cell receptor beta chains from one sample in a study of persistence of HIV-infected CD4 T cells. For these receptors, no antigen is known. The repertoire was sequenced with immunoSEQ multiplex PCR; TCRdb's copy has only in-frame clones and lacks some. The sample holds tens of thousands of clones, around 82% seen once. This material consisted of CD4+ T cells sorted from PBMCs after approximately 20-hour stimulation, taken from a patient who received antiretroviral therapy. Receptors were obtained from an adult woman with HIV who was CMV-seropositive. Both conserved end residues are part of each CDR3. D genes are given only for firm matches. Not every row has a clone size; where given, it reads once, few, many or a size class.

TRBJ1-5	TRBV7-2	NA	NA	15	TGTGCCAGCAGCTTAGGTGGGGGTAGCAATCAGCCCCAGCATTTT	CASSLGGGSNQPQHF
TRBJ2-2	TRBV3-1/TRBV3-2	NA	NA	15	TGTGCCAGCAGCCCCCCCTCTAGGAACACCGGGGAGCTGTTTTTT	CASSPPSRNTGELFF
TRBJ1-3	TRBV28	once	NA	14	TGTGCCAGCAGTTTTTACAGGGCTGGAAACACCATATATTTT	CASSFYRAGNTIYF
TRBJ1-5	TRBV7-6	NA	NA	18	TGTGCCAGCAGCTTAGTTCCCCCCTTGGACTATAGCAATCAGCCCCAGCATTTT	CASSLVPPLDYSNQPQHF
TRBJ1-1	TRBV28	NA	TRBD1	15	TGTGCCAGCAGACTCCGTGGACAGGGGAACACTGAAGCTTTCTTT	CASRLRGQGNTEAFF
TRBJ1-1	TRBV18	NA	NA	16	TGTGCCAGCTCACCACTTTCCGTTCTGTCGAACACTGAAGCTTTCTTT	CASSPLSVLSNTEAFF
TRBJ2-2	TRBV10-1	few	NA	15	TGCGCCAGCAGTCAATCCAGGAGTAACACCGGGGAGCTGTTTTTT	CASSQSRSNTGELFF
TRBJ2-2	TRBV6-5	once	NA	14	TGTGCCAGCAGTCCCTTTACCAACACCGGGGAGCTGTTTTTT	CASSPFTNTGELFF
TRBJ2-7	TRBV9	NA	NA	14	TGTGCCAGCAGCGCAGAGGGCAGCTCCTACGAGCAGTACTTC	CASSAEGSSYEQYF
TRBJ2-7	TRBV15	NA	TRBD1	15	TGTGCCACCAGCAGTAGACAGGGAGCACTACGAGGGCAGTACTTC	CATSSRQGALRGQYF
TRBJ2-7	TRBV5-1	NA	TRBD2	14	TGCGCCAGCAGCCTAGGCGGGAGTAACTACGAGCAGTACTTC	CASSLGGSNYEQYF
TRBJ2-2	TRBV7-3	NA	NA	13	TGTGCCAGCAGCCCCTCAACCGCCGGGGAGCTGTTTTTT	CASSPSTAGELFF
TRBJ2-1	TRBV7-3	NA	NA	12	TGTGCCAGCAGCTCAAACCGGGAGGAGCAGTTCTTC	CASSSNREEQFF
TRBJ1-3	TRBV6-5	NA	NA	14	TGTGCCAGCACCGGCGAGAACTCTGGAAACACCATATATTTT	CASTGENSGNTIYF
TRBJ2-3	TRBV29-1	NA	TRBD2	19	TGCAGCGTTGCCCGGGGACTAGCGAAACGATATGATAGCACAGATACGCAGTATTTT	CSVARGLAKRYDSTDTQYF
TRBJ2-3	TRBV3-1/TRBV3-2	NA	TRBD2	18	TGTGCCAGCAGCCAACAGGGGCTAGCGGGGGGGCCGAAAGATACGCAGTATTTT	CASSQQGLAGGPKDTQYF
TRBJ1-4	TRBV30	NA	TRBD1	13	TGTGCCTGTACGGGACAGACCCATGAAAAACTGTTTTTT	CACTGQTHEKLFF
TRBJ2-7	TRBV28	NA	TRBD1	16	TGTGCCAGCACCCCCTCGGGGACAGTTTCGTCCTACGAGCAGTACTTC	CASTPSGTVSSYEQYF
TRBJ2-5	TRBV4-3	NA	NA	15	TGCGCCAGCAGCCAAGGGGGCGGAGGGCGAGAGACCCAGTACTTC	CASSQGGGGRETQYF
TRBJ1-2	TRBV5-1	NA	NA	14	TGCGCCAGCAGCTTGTATGACGTAAACTATGGCTACACCTTC	CASSLYDVNYGYTF
TRBJ2-7	TRBV3-1/TRBV3-2	few	NA	15	TGTGCCAGCAGGGACTCGGGAAGGGACTCCTACGAGCAGTACTTC	CASRDSGRDSYEQYF
TRBJ2-7	TRBV7-2	NA	NA	13	TGTGCCAGCAGCTTAGGCCCTCTCGATCGGCAGTACTTC	CASSLGPLDRQYF
TRBJ2-6	TRBV4-3	NA	NA	16	TGCGCCAGCAGCCAAGGAGACCGCACTGGGGCCAACGTCCTGACTTTC	CASSQGDRTGANVLTF
TRBJ2-1	TRBV5-1	NA	NA	15	TGCGCCAGCAGCTTCAGGGGGCGCGGGAGGGATGAGCAGTTCTTC	CASSFRGRGRDEQFF
TRBJ2-2	TRBV6-4	NA	NA	14	TGTGCCAGCAGTGTGAGGGGAGGTACCGGGGAGCTGTTTTTT	CASSVRGGTGELFF